These 3 T cell receptor beta chains originate from one sample sequenced in a study of T cells after yellow fever vaccination (dated by TCRdb to the late 2010s). The method behind the library was 5' RACE. TCRdb lists the instrument as Illumina HiSeq 2500. TCRdb applied fastp at Q25 and MiXCR to the public reads, then kept only in-frame beta chains. Identical CDR3 protein sequences are pooled into one entry, listed with their most common genes and DNA. This sample gives 620,000 or so distinct CDR3 sequences in total; roughly 12% of them show up just once. About 15% of the sample belongs to the ten largest clones. Explained via the paper, the treatment or condition label denotes: live attenuated yellow fever vaccine strain. Source: PBMCs, taken on the day of the yellow fever booster vaccination. The source is a man younger than 40 who received the YFV17D yellow fever vaccine.

This clonotype was recorded many times. The V and J genes are TRBV5-5 and TRBJ1-3, with 7 bases matching TRBD1. The CDR3 is 17 amino acids. Germline loops: CDR1 SGHKS, CDR2 YYEKEE (reference sequence). V shed 4 bases, J shed 3 bases, and the junction held 13 bases outside the gene matches. CDR3 residues: CASSPFPTRQGGNTIYF. CDR3 coding DNA: TGTGCCAGCAGCCCATTTCCGACCAGACAGGGTGGAAACACCATATATTTT.

This clonotype has just a few counts. The chain couples TRBV5-4 to TRBJ2-5, with 13 bases identical to TRBD2. Germline lookup yields CDR1 SGHNT and CDR2 YYREEE (reference sequence). Trimming removed 3 bases from V and 2 bases from J; junction bases left unmatched: 4. CDR3 length equals 16 residues. Here the CDR3 reads CASSSTSGRVQETQYF. DNA for the CDR3: TGTGCCAGCAGCTCCACTAGCGGGAGGGTTCAAGAGACCCAGTACTTC.

This chain links TRBV7-2 with TRBJ2-2; D is undetermined. Trimming removed 5 bases at V and 5 bases at J, with 9 bases between. The CDR3 consists of 13 residues. Germline V lookup: CDR1 SGHTA, CDR2 FQGNSA. The DNA for the CDR3 is TGTGCCAGCAGCCCCGATTGGACCGGGGAGCTGTTTTTT. This gives the protein CASSPDWTGELFF. Drawing the rest from reference TRBV7-2 and TRBJ2-2, the complete variable domain is GAGVSQSPSNKVTEKGKDVELRCDPISGHTALYWYRQSLGQGLEFLIYFQGNSAPDKSGLPSDRFSAERTGGSVSTLTIQRTQQEDSAVYLCASSPDWTGELFFGEGSRLTVL.